Following are 14 T cell receptor beta chains from one sample sequenced in a study of cytomegalovirus exposure and HLA in healthy donors. TCRdb keeps only in-frame clones here, not all; method: immunoSEQ multiplex PCR. Of some 140,000 clones listed, about 80% were seen once; the top ten hold 25% to 30%. The sample was PBMCs. Source of these receptors: a young man in good health and CMV-seropositive.

This chain joins TRBV19 and TRBJ2-5, with 8 positions matching TRBD2. Germline trimming cut 3 bases from V and 5 bases from J; bases unmatched to any gene: 8. The CDR3 loop spans 15 amino acids. Germline-derived CDR1 and CDR2 are LNHDA and SQIVND (reference sequence). The CDR3 bases are TGTGCCAGTAGTATCCCCCTAGCGGGTCGGGAGACCCAGTACTTC. This sequence encodes CASSIPLAGRETQYF. Together with reference TRBV19 and TRBJ2-5, the CDR3 gives the full variable domain: DGGITQSPKYLFRKEGQNVTLSCEQNLNHDAMYWYRQDPGQGLRLIYYSQIVNDFQKGDIAEGYSVSREKKESFPLTVTSAQKNPTAFYLCASSIPLAGRETQYFGPGTRLLVL.

This clone was observed a single time. V gene TRBV7-2 combines with J gene TRBJ1-1; maybe TRBD1 (5 bases). The CDR3 is 14 residues long. Trimming cost V 1 base and J 5 bases, with 11 bases left between them. Germline V gene lookup returns CDR1 SGHTA and CDR2 FQGNSA. CDR3 coding DNA: TGTGCCAGCAGCTTAGTTCCAGGGATGACTGAAGCTTTCTTT. Encoded protein: CASSLVPGMTEAFF. Full variable domain (missing parts from reference TRBV7-2 and TRBJ1-1): GAGVSQSPSNKVTEKGKDVELRCDPISGHTALYWYRQSLGQGLEFLIYFQGNSAPDKSGLPSDRFSAERTGGSVSTLTIQRTQQEDSAVYLCASSLVPGMTEAFFGQGTRLTVV.

This chain links TRBV7-2 with TRBJ2-7; D possibly corresponds to TRBD1 (6 bases). With 5 bases removed from V and 3 bases from J, the gap between germline ends came to 11 bases. CDR1 and CDR2 from the germline V gene are SGHTA and FQGNSA. This CDR3 is 13 amino acids long. The CDR3 reads CASSTRTDYEQYF. CDR3 DNA: TGTGCCAGCAGCACTAGGACAGACTACGAGCAGTACTTC.

V gene TRBV29-1 combines with J gene TRBJ2-1; TRBD2 is a possible D gene (5 bases). Germline V gene data show CDR1 as SQVTM and CDR2 as ANQGSEA. V was shortened by 4 bases and J by 4 bases, with 11 bases between the two germline ends. The CDR3 extends over 13 amino acids. In nucleotides, the CDR3 is TGCAGCGTTGCACTAGTCTGGTACAATGAGCAGTTCTTC. This codes for CSVALVWYNEQFF.

This chain joins TRBV4-1 and TRBJ2-7, with TRBD1 matching 9 bases. Germline V gene sequence: CDR1 MGHRA, CDR2 YSYEKL. V was clipped by 2 bases and J by 4 bases; unmatched bases: 9. The CDR3 spans 16 residues. The CDR3 is CASSQPPRDRVYEQYF. CDR3 DNA: TGCGCCAGCAGCCAACCTCCGAGGGACAGGGTATACGAGCAGTACTTC.

The rearrangement links TRBV10-3 to TRBJ1-2, with D tentatively TRBD1 (6 bases). With 2 bases removed from V and 4 bases from J, the gap between germline ends came to 14 bases. CDR1 is ENHRY, CDR2 SYGVKD, per germline. This CDR3 has 15 amino acids. CDR3 loop: CAISEAADRSYGYTF. The CDR3 DNA is TGTGCCATCAGTGAGGCAGCTGACAGGAGCTATGGCTACACCTTC.

This chain uses TRBV4-3 with TRBJ1-2; no definite D call. Trimming removed 0 bases from V and 4 bases from J, with 12 bases in between. CDR3 length: 15 residues. Germline CDR1 reads LGHNA; CDR2 reads YSLEER. The CDR3 bases are TGCGCCAGCAGCCAAGATCGGTGGAGACCCTATGGCTACACCTTC. This gives the protein CASSQDRWRPYGYTF.

The J gene is TRBJ2-7, the V gene TRBV2, with 7 positions matching TRBD1. This CDR3 is built from 13 residues. Germline CDR1 is SNHLY and CDR2 is FYNNEI. With 6 bases clipped from V and 2 bases from J, the junction kept 4 bases outside the gene matches. In nucleotides, the CDR3 is TGTGCCAGCAGAGACGACAGGGCCTACGAGCAGTACTTC. Translation gives CASRDDRAYEQYF. The entire variable domain, with the rest obtained from reference TRBV2 and TRBJ2-7, is as follows: EPEVTQTPSHQVTQMGQEVILRCVPISNHLYFYWYRQILGQKVEFLVSFYNNEISEKSEIFDDQFSVERPDGSNFTLKIRSTKLEDSAMYFCASRDDRAYEQYFGPGTRLTVT.

The rearrangement uses TRBV4-1 and TRBJ2-1; D possibly corresponds to TRBD2 (5 bases). CDR1 MGHRA and CDR2 YSYEKL come from the germline V gene. CDR3 size: 15 residues. V shed 0 bases and J shed 9 bases, with 15 bases lying between them. CDR3 nucleotides: TGCGCCAGCAGCCAAGAACTGACCGAGGGTGGTGAGCAGTTCTTC. It specifies CASSQELTEGGEQFF.

The chain joins TRBV7-2 to TRBJ2-1; 7 bases map to TRBD2. The germline gives CDR1 SGHTA, CDR2 FQGNSA. This CDR3 spans 14 amino acids. V trimming: 5 bases; J trimming: 1 base; junction bases outside the gene matches: 2. In DNA form, the CDR3 reads TGTGCCAGCAGCCCAGCGGGATCCTACAATGAGCAGTTCTTC. Protein: CASSPAGSYNEQFF.

The chain employs TRBV18 and TRBJ2-5; 10 bases map to TRBD2. Germline V lookup: CDR1 KGHSH, CDR2 LQKENI. The J segment lost 4 bases and the V segment lost 2 bases, leaving 1 base of the junction unmatched. The CDR3 consists of 14 residues. The CDR3: CASSPLAGGETQYF. The DNA for the CDR3 is TGTGCCAGCTCACCATTAGCGGGGGGAGAGACCCAGTACTTC.

The V gene is TRBV13, the J gene TRBJ2-3; D may be TRBD2 (5 bases). This CDR3 has 17 amino acids. Germline-derived CDR1 and CDR2 are PRHDT and FYEKMQ (reference sequence). Trimming cost V 5 bases and J 2 bases, with 20 bases left between them. The CDR3 DNA follows: TGTGCCAGCAGCCTTGGAGGCAGCGGAGAGAACACAGATACGCAGTATTTT. Its translation is CASSLGGSGENTDTQYF.

The CDR3 DNA reads as TGTGCCAGCAGCTTCCGCGACTCCCCCTCCGGCGCAGATACGCAGTATTTT. It codes for CASSFRDSPSGADTQYF. The V call is TRBV5-6, the J call TRBJ2-3; D is unclear. This CDR3 region has 17 residues. CDR1 is SGHDT and CDR2 is YYEEEE in the germline V gene. Deletions cut 2 bases from V and 4 bases from J, with 20 bases between.

This clone came up many times. The same CDR3 is also encoded by other DNA sequences in this sample. J is TRBJ1-2 and V is TRBV30; TRBD1 matches at 7 bases. Germline V CDR1 and CDR2: GTSNPN, SVGIG (reference sequence). The CDR3 contains 12 residues. Germline trimming cut 3 bases from V and 4 bases from J; bases unmatched to any gene: 2. Written as DNA, the CDR3 is TGTGCCTGGAGGGCAGGGGGCTATGGCTACACCTTC. Amino acids: CAWRAGGYGYTF.